What follows are 13 T cell receptor beta chains derived from one specimen sequenced in a study of blood T cell repertoires in COVID-19. Here immunoSEQ multiplex PCR was the method, and the copy in TCRdb shows in-frame clones only, minus some. This sample has 250,000 or so clones, with about four fifths found just once. Sequenced sample: PBMCs or T cells enriched from blood (not recorded which). The receptors here all came from a woman between 40 and 55 years old who had been exposed to COVID-19.

This rearrangement joins TRBV7-9 to TRBJ1-2, with 10 bases identical to TRBD1. After removal of 4 bases from V and 8 bases from J, the junction contained 7 bases not matched to a gene. In germline, CDR1 is SEHNR, CDR2 FQNEAQ (reference sequence). This CDR3 is built from 14 residues. As DNA, the CDR3 is TGTGCCAGCAGCTCGGGACAGGGGATAGGCGGCTACACCTTC. Its protein is CASSSGQGIGGYTF. Full variable domain (outside the CDR3, taken from reference TRBV7-9 and TRBJ1-2): DTGVSQNPRHKITKRGQNVTFRCDPISEHNRLYWYRQTLGQGPEFLTYFQNEAQLEKSRLLSDRFSAERPKGSFSTLEIQRTEQGDSAMYLCASSSGQGIGGYTFGSGTRLTVV.

This rearrangement joins TRBV20-1 to TRBJ1-3, with a possible D match to TRBD1 (6 bases). The CDR3 runs 11 residues. Germline V gene lookup returns CDR1 DFQATT and CDR2 SNEGSKA (reference sequence). Trimming pared 3 bases from V and 10 bases from J, leaving 10 bases between. CDR3: CSASEGGTIYF. The CDR3 DNA is TGCAGTGCTAGTGAGGGGGGAACCATATATTTT.

The chain employs TRBV27 and TRBJ1-1; possibly TRBD1 for D (6 bases). CDR1 MNHEY and CDR2 SMNVEV come from the germline V gene (reference sequence). The ends were cut back, 6 bases at V and 7 bases at J, with 12 bases in the middle. This CDR3 is 12 amino acids long. CDR3 sequence reads: CASRGRTVEAFF. The DNA for the CDR3 is TGTGCCAGCAGGGGCCGGACAGTTGAAGCTTTCTTT.

V gene TRBV6-5 combines with J gene TRBJ1-2; D is possibly TRBD1 (5 bases). The CDR3 is 15 residues long. Trimming stripped 2 bases from V and 2 bases from J, with 12 bases between. Per the germline V gene, CDR1 is MNHEY and CDR2 is SVGAGI. This CDR3 reads CASSYVSGANYGYTF. The CDR3 nucleotides are TGTGCCAGCAGTTACGTATCTGGGGCGAACTATGGCTACACCTTC.

The rearrangement joins TRBV6-5 to TRBJ2-7; TRBD2 might be the D (6 bases). The CDR3 extends over 16 amino acids. The V gene lost 2 bases and the J gene lost 0 bases, with 14 bases spanning the gap. Per germline, CDR1 MNHEY and CDR2 SVGAGI. DNA of the CDR3: TGTGCCAGCAGTTACGGCGGGGCCCGAAGCTCCTACGAGCAGTACTTC. Its translation: CASSYGGARSSYEQYF.

The CDR3: CASARTGIPYEQYF. For the CDR3, the DNA is TGTGCTAGTGCCCGGACAGGGATTCCCTACGAGCAGTACTTC. V gene TRBV12-5 combines with J gene TRBJ2-7, with 8 nucleotides matching TRBD1. Germline V gene sequence: CDR1 LGHNT, CDR2 FRNRAP. V gave up 7 bases and J gave up 2 bases; unmatched junction bases: 7. This CDR3 contains 14 residues.

DNA for the CDR3: TGCGCCAGCAGCCAAGCTGGACAGGGCCTAAATCAGCCCCAGCATTTT. Protein sequence: CASSQAGQGLNQPQHF. J is TRBJ1-5 and V is TRBV4-1; 8 bases are a match to TRBD1. The CDR3 loop spans 16 amino acids. Trimming took 1 base from V and 4 from J; bases not matched to a gene: 6. CDR1 is MGHRA, CDR2 YSYEKL, per germline.

This chain links TRBV29-1 with TRBJ2-5, with TRBD2 identical over 14 bases. With 4 bases clipped from V and 4 bases from J, the junction kept 5 bases outside the gene matches. The CDR3 length is 15 residues. Germline V lookup: CDR1 SQVTM, CDR2 ANQGSEA. The CDR3 region has the DNA TGCAGCGTTGCAACCGGGACTAGCGGGGGAGAGACCCAGTACTTC. This codes for CSVATGTSGGETQYF.

The CDR3 nucleotides read TGTGCCAGCAGCTTAGACGGACAGTCGGGGAATGAGCAGTTCTTC. Amino acid sequence: CASSLDGQSGNEQFF. The chain combines TRBV11-3 with TRBJ2-1; TRBD1 might be the D (6 bases). The CDR3 has 15 amino acids. The V and J ends lost 0 bases and 7 bases respectively, with 13 bases between them. Germline V lookup: CDR1 SGHNT, CDR2 YENEEA.

The rearrangement links TRBV27 to TRBJ2-1, with TRBD2 matching 8 bases. The ends lost 1 base at V and 6 bases at J; junction bases unmatched: 14. Germline lookup yields CDR1 MNHEY and CDR2 SMNVEV (reference sequence). This CDR3 has 18 residues. In DNA form, the CDR3 reads TGTGCCAGCAGTTTATATAAGCGTCGTAGCGGGGAACCCAATGAGCAGTTCTTC. Protein: CASSLYKRRSGEPNEQFF.

In DNA, the CDR3 is TGCACCAGCAGCCACCCACAGGGTATGAACACTGAAGCTTTCTTT. Its translation is CTSSHPQGMNTEAFF. This chain connects TRBV1 to TRBJ1-1; the table's TRBD1 call for D was not verified on the DNA. TRBV1 is a pseudogene segment. The CDR3 covers 15 residues.

The chain uses TRBV5-1 and TRBJ1-1; D not certain. CDR1 is SGHRS and CDR2 is YFSETQ in the germline V gene. The length of the CDR3 is 15 residues. Trimming removed 2 bases at V and 4 bases at J, with 15 bases between. The CDR3 DNA sequence: TGCGCCAGCAGCTTACAGACCTCCCGGGGCACTGAAGCTTTCTTT. Translated, it gives CASSLQTSRGTEAFF.

The chain joins TRBV27 to TRBJ2-1, with D unresolved. With 5 bases removed from V and 2 bases from J, the gap between germline ends came to 13 bases. The V gene's germline CDR1 is MNHEY and CDR2 SMNVEV (reference sequence). The CDR3 is 15 amino acids. In DNA, the CDR3 is TGTGCCAGCAGTCCCCTCGGGTATACCTACAATGAGCAGTTCTTC. It is translated as CASSPLGYTYNEQFF.